These 27 T cell receptor beta chains share one sample of origin, sequenced in a study of early T cells in non-severe SARS-CoV-2 infection. TCRdb independently ran MiXCR on the 5' RACE reads; one entry per CDR3 protein. Here the sample spans tens of thousands of distinct CDR3 sequences, about 9.3% being singletons. Sequenced input: whole blood. These TCRs come from an adult who was a healthcare worker with PCR-confirmed SARS-CoV-2 infection or an uninfected control (not recorded which).

This clonotype showed up many times. The rearrangement joins TRBV20-1 to TRBJ1-5; 7 bases map to TRBD1. The V segment lost 4 bases and the J segment 4 bases; nucleotides outside the gene matches: 10. The germline CDR1 and CDR2 sequences are DFQATT and SNEGSKA (reference sequence). The CDR3 has 15 residues. The CDR3 here is CSATLQGTRNQPQHF. The CDR3 region has the DNA TGCAGTGCTACTCTACAGGGGACGAGGAATCAGCCCCAGCATTTT.

This clonotype has a handful of counts. The chain has TRBV28 and TRBJ1-2; 9 nucleotides line up with TRBD1. Unmatched junction bases numbered 7, after V lost 10 bases and J lost 4 bases. The CDR3 totals 13 residues. Germline-derived CDR1 and CDR2 are MDHEN and SYDVKM. The CDR3 region is CATLRDRVYGYTF. The CDR3 region has the DNA TGTGCCACCCTTCGGGACAGGGTCTATGGCTACACCTTC.

The chain carries TRBV29-1 and TRBJ2-5, with D possibly being TRBD2 (6 bases). Deletions cut 6 bases from V and 1 base from J, with 12 bases between. The CDR3 is 13 amino acids. CDR1 and CDR2 (germline): SQVTM, ANQGSEA. The CDR3 coding sequence is TGCAGCGTAGTTCGGGACTCCCAAGAGACCCAGTACTTC. Protein: CSVVRDSQETQYF.

This clonotype was seen ten or more times. The J gene is TRBJ1-2, the V gene TRBV5-5; D not resolved. This CDR3 comprises 15 residues. In germline, CDR1 is SGHKS, CDR2 YYEKEE (reference sequence). V lost 0 bases, J lost 4 bases, and 13 bases lay in between. In nucleotides, the CDR3 is TGTGCCAGCAGCTTGGATCCCCGCCCTAGCTATGGCTACACCTTC. Residues: CASSLDPRPSYGYTF.

This clonotype showed up many times. The chain couples TRBV12-3 or TRBV12-4 to TRBJ2-5; 7 nucleotides match TRBD1. V dropped 10 bases and J dropped 3; count of bases not matched to a gene: 11. The CDR3 is 14 amino acids. The CDR3 region is CATTQWDSEETQYF. In nucleotides, the CDR3 is TGTGCCACCACACAATGGGACAGCGAAGAGACCCAGTACTTC.

This chain connects TRBV9 to TRBJ1-2; 9 positions agree with TRBD1. After removal of 4 bases from V and 6 bases from J, the junction contained 10 bases not matched to a gene. The CDR3 totals 15 residues. The germline gives CDR1 SGDLS, CDR2 YYNGEE. CDR3 in amino acids: CASSPNLDRGDGYTF. For the CDR3, the DNA is TGTGCCAGCAGCCCGAACCTGGACAGGGGTGATGGCTACACCTTC.

This clonotype was seen repeatedly, ten times or more. The rearrangement uses TRBV28 and TRBJ2-2; D is uncertain. This CDR3 is 11 amino acids long. CDR1 and CDR2 (germline): MDHEN, SYDVKM. Trimming shortened V by 6 bases and J by 8 bases, and 7 bases separated the two germline ends. The CDR3 reads CASRRSGELFF. In DNA, the CDR3 is TGTGCCAGCAGGCGGAGTGGGGAGCTGTTTTTT.

The chain employs TRBV29-1 and TRBJ2-1; the D is unclear. The CDR3 is 15 residues long. V was shortened by 1 base and J by 0 bases, with 10 bases between the two germline ends. Germline values: CDR1 SQVTM, CDR2 ANQGSEA. Written as DNA, the CDR3 is TGCAGCGTTGAAGTGCACTTCCTCTCCTACAATGAGCAGTTCTTC. Its translation: CSVEVHFLSYNEQFF.

The rearrangement links TRBV5-4 to TRBJ2-3; TRBD2 agrees at 7 bases. The trim removed 3 bases at V and 0 bases at J, leaving 4 bases unmatched. This CDR3 is 15 amino acids long. Germline V gene data show CDR1 as SGHNT and CDR2 as YYREEE (reference sequence). This CDR3 is CASSSQRESTDTQYF. DNA of the CDR3: TGTGCCAGCAGCTCACAGCGGGAAAGCACAGATACGCAGTATTTT. Variable domain in full (rest from reference TRBV5-4 and TRBJ2-3): ETGVTQSPTHLIKTRGQQVTLRCSSQSGHNTVSWYQQALGQGPQFIFQYYREEENGRGNFPPRFSGLQFPNYSSELNVNALELDDSALYLCASSSQRESTDTQYFGPGTRLTVL.

This clonotype was counted at least ten times. The rearrangement links TRBV5-6 to TRBJ2-1; D uncertain. V was shortened by 1 base and J by 10 bases, with 9 bases between the two germline ends. Germline assignment: CDR1 SGHDT and CDR2 YYEEEE. The CDR3 is 12 amino acids. The CDR3 protein is CASSLQVGEQFF. The DNA of the CDR3 is TGTGCCAGCAGCTTGCAGGTCGGGGAGCAGTTCTTC.

This clonotype was recorded a few times. The rearrangement uses TRBV27 and TRBJ2-1; D is tentatively TRBD1 or TRBD2 (5 bases each). The V gene lost 10 bases and the J gene lost 6 bases, with 16 bases spanning the gap. This CDR3 is built from 13 residues. The germline gives CDR1 MNHEY, CDR2 SMNVEV (reference sequence). The DNA for the CDR3 is TGTGCCACAGGGACGTCGTGGGGCAATGAGCAGTTCTTC. Translated, it gives CATGTSWGNEQFF.

This clonotype occurred a few times. This chain uses TRBV7-9 with TRBJ1-1, with D uncertain. CDR1 is SEHNR, CDR2 FQNEAQ, per germline (reference sequence). The CDR3 has 12 residues. V was trimmed by 3 bases and J by 3 bases, leaving 5 bases between them. In nucleotides, the CDR3 is TGTGCCAGCAGCTTGCGAGACACTGAAGCTTTCTTT. Translating gives CASSLRDTEAFF. Together with reference TRBV7-9 and TRBJ1-1, the CDR3 gives the full variable domain: DTGVSQNPRHKITKRGQNVTFRCDPISEHNRLYWYRQTLGQGPEFLTYFQNEAQLEKSRLLSDRFSAERPKGSFSTLEIQRTEQGDSAMYLCASSLRDTEAFFGQGTRLTVV.

There are a few counts of this clonotype. The chain's CDR3 is CASSPGTSGEQYF. DNA of the CDR3: TGTGCCAGCAGTCCCGGGACTAGCGGGGAGCAGTACTTC. The rearrangement links TRBV12-3 or TRBV12-4 to TRBJ2-7; 12 bases fit TRBD2. Losses at the gene ends were 5 bases for V and 7 bases for J; bases not matched to a gene: 3. The CDR3 has 13 amino acids.

The sample holds many counts of this clonotype. The chain's CDR3 is CASSLGGAGANVLTF. The CDR3 DNA is TGTGCCAGCAGCTTAGGGGGGGCCGGGGCCAACGTCCTGACTTTC. The chain joins TRBV7-6 to TRBJ2-6; TRBD1 or TRBD2 may be the D gene (6 bases each). The CDR3 covers 15 residues. Germline V gives CDR1 SGHVS, CDR2 FNYEAQ. Trimming cost V 1 base and J 4 bases, with 8 bases left between them.

This clonotype has ten or more counts. The gene calls are TRBV7-3 and TRBJ2-2; D gene uncertain. CDR3 length: 14 amino acids. Germline V gene data show CDR1 as SGHTA and CDR2 as FQGTGA. With 5 bases removed from V and 10 bases from J, the gap between germline ends came to 17 bases. The chain's CDR3 is CASSPVGSFEELFF. The DNA of the CDR3 is TGTGCCAGCAGCCCCGTGGGGTCGTTCGAGGAGCTGTTTTTT.

Turning to this clonotype: The junction does not match germline at one end; this may be a read error. The chain is built from TRBV28 and TRBJ2-5; D could derive from TRBD1 or TRBD2 (5 bases each). Germline CDR1 is MDHEN and CDR2 is SYDVKM. The CDR3 contains 14 residues. As DNA, the CDR3 is TGTGCCAGCAGTACCCCTACGAGGGGAGAGACCCGGTACTTC. It yields the protein CASSTPTRGETRYF.

This clonotype was detected many times. V is TRBV7-3 and J is TRBJ2-7, with TRBD2 identical over 7 bases. The germline CDR1 and CDR2 sequences are SGHTA and FQGTGA. V was pared by 3 bases and J by 6 bases, with 5 bases of the junction left unmatched. This CDR3 spans 13 amino acids. The DNA of the CDR3 is TGTGCCAGCAGCTTCGGGACTAATTTCGAGCAGTACTTC. It is translated as CASSFGTNFEQYF.

This clonotype was counted ten times or more. The chain recombines TRBV5-6 with TRBJ2-7, with TRBD2 identical over 7 bases. The germline CDR1 and CDR2 sequences are SGHDT and YYEEEE. The CDR3 sequence is 13 residues long. The V gene end was trimmed by 1 base and the J gene end by 6 bases; junction bases not matched to a gene: 4. The CDR3 region is CASSLQWGGEQYF. The CDR3 nucleotides read TGTGCCAGCAGCTTGCAGTGGGGGGGCGAGCAGTACTTC.

This clonotype was observed a few times. This chain connects TRBV5-1 to TRBJ2-2, with a weak D call TRBD2 (6 bases). V was cut by 5 bases and J by 4 bases, with 9 bases left in between. Germline V gene lookup returns CDR1 SGHRS and CDR2 YFSETQ. The CDR3 has 13 amino acids. CDR3 loop: CASSGTVTGELFF. The CDR3 DNA sequence: TGCGCCAGCAGTGGGACTGTCACCGGGGAGCTGTTTTTT.

By sample share, this clonotype is medium-sized. The V call is TRBV7-2, the J call TRBJ2-7; D is unresolved. Germline V gene sequence: CDR1 SGHTA, CDR2 FQGNSA. The length of the CDR3 is 12 residues. Trimming pared 1 base from V and 7 bases from J, leaving 8 bases between. The CDR3 DNA reads as TGTGCCAGCAGCTTAGAGTTGCGAGAGCAGTACTTC. It yields the protein CASSLELREQYF.

This clonotype was found many times. The chain employs TRBV24-1 and TRBJ2-1; D is uncertain. Germline V gene lookup returns CDR1 KGHDR and CDR2 SFDVKD. The CDR3 sequence is 13 residues long. Deletions cut 4 bases from V and 7 bases from J, with 10 bases between. The CDR3 DNA sequence: TGTGCCACCAGTGACCCCAACGGGAATGAGCAGTTCTTC. Translation gives CATSDPNGNEQFF.

Many counts were recorded for this clonotype. The rearrangement links TRBV2 to TRBJ2-3; 7 nucleotides agree with TRBD2. Germline lookup yields CDR1 SNHLY and CDR2 FYNNEI. J was trimmed by 0 bases and V by 7 bases; bases with no gene match: 4. The CDR3 is 14 residues long. CDR3 sequence reads: CASKRDLSTDTQYF. CDR3 bases: TGTGCCAGCAAGCGGGACCTTAGCACAGATACGCAGTATTTT.

Only a few counts were recorded for this clonotype. The chain uses TRBV28 and TRBJ2-7, with 9 nucleotides matching TRBD2. Germline V CDR1 and CDR2: MDHEN, SYDVKM. V lost 3 bases and J lost 2; bases outside the gene matches: 5. The CDR3 loop spans 15 amino acids. The CDR3 nucleotides are TGTGCCAGCAGTTTTTGGACTAGCGTACCCTACGAGCAGTACTTC. The encoded protein is CASSFWTSVPYEQYF.

V is TRBV5-1 and J is TRBJ2-7, with 13 nucleotides matching TRBD2. In germline, CDR1 is SGHRS, CDR2 YFSETQ. Germline trimming cut 0 bases from V and 5 bases from J; bases unmatched to any gene: 5. CDR3 length: 16 residues. CDR3 DNA: TGCGCCAGCAGCTTGGCGGGACTAGCGGGAACAAACGAGCAGTACTTC. Its translation: CASSLAGLAGTNEQYF.

The gene calls are TRBV20-1 and TRBJ2-2; 7 bases match TRBD2. In germline, CDR1 is DFQATT, CDR2 SNEGSKA (reference sequence). V shed 3 bases, J shed 0 bases, and the junction held 4 bases outside the gene matches. This CDR3 comprises 15 residues. The CDR3 coding sequence is TGCAGTGCTAGGGCTAGCGGACCGAACACCGGGGAGCTGTTTTTT. Its translation: CSARASGPNTGELFF.

In this sample, this clonotype turned up many times. The CDR3 loop is CASTRRGSGEQFF. The CDR3 region has the DNA TGTGCCAGCACTCGTCGGGGGAGCGGTGAGCAGTTCTTC. The chain uses TRBV6-6 and TRBJ2-1; TRBD2 is a possible D gene (6 bases). Germline V gives CDR1 MNHNY, CDR2 SVGAGI (reference sequence). This CDR3 contains 13 residues. V was trimmed by 7 bases and J by 9 bases, leaving 16 bases between them.

On this clonotype itself: A much more abundant neighbour one base away suggests this may be a read error. V is TRBV24-1 and J is TRBJ2-7, with 9 bases matching TRBD2. Per germline, CDR1 KGHDR and CDR2 SFDVKD. This CDR3 comprises 13 residues. DNA of the CDR3: TGTGTCACCAGGATAGCGGGGGCCTACGAGCAGTACTTC. This encodes CVTRIAGAYEQYF.